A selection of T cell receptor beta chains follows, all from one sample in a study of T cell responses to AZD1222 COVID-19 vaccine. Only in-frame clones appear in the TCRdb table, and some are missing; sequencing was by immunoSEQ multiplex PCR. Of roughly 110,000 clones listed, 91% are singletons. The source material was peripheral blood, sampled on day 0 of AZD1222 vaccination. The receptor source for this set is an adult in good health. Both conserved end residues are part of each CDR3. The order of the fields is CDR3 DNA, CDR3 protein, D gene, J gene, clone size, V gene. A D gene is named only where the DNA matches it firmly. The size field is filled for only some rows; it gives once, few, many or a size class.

TGTGCCAGCAGTTTTCGGGGATCATCCATATATTTT	CASSFRGSSIYF	NA	TRBJ1-3	NA	TRBV28
TGTGCCACCAGTGATTTGAGTGGGAGTTACAATGAGCAGTTCTTC	CATSDLSGSYNEQFF	NA	TRBJ2-1	NA	TRBV24-1
TGTGCCAGCAGCTCGACAGGGTCGCTCGGCTACACCTTC	CASSSTGSLGYTF	TRBD1	TRBJ1-2	NA	TRBV7-2
TGTGCTAGCAGCCAGGGTACTGGAAACACCATATATTTT	CASSQGTGNTIYF	NA	TRBJ1-3	once	TRBV7-7
TGTGCCAGCAGCGTAGGGCCCAGCCTTGAAGCTTTCTTT	CASSVGPSLEAFF	NA	TRBJ1-1	NA	TRBV9
TGTGCCAGCAGTTTAGACAGGGCGGTTAATTCACCCCTCCACTTT	CASSLDRAVNSPLHF	TRBD1	TRBJ1-6	NA	TRBV27
TGTGCCAGCAGTTTCGACCGGAAGAACACTGAAGCTTTCTTT	CASSFDRKNTEAFF	NA	TRBJ1-1	NA	TRBV6-5
TGTGCCACCCCACAGGGACAGGGGGAGAGAACCCAGTACTTC	CATPQGQGERTQYF	TRBD1	TRBJ2-5	NA	TRBV2
TGTGCCAGCAGCCGGGGACAGCTTGAAGCTTTCTTT	CASSRGQLEAFF	TRBD1	TRBJ1-1	NA	TRBV5-6
TGTGCCATCAGTGGGGACACTCAATATACGCAGTATTTT	CAISGDTQYTQYF	NA	TRBJ2-3	NA	TRBV10-3